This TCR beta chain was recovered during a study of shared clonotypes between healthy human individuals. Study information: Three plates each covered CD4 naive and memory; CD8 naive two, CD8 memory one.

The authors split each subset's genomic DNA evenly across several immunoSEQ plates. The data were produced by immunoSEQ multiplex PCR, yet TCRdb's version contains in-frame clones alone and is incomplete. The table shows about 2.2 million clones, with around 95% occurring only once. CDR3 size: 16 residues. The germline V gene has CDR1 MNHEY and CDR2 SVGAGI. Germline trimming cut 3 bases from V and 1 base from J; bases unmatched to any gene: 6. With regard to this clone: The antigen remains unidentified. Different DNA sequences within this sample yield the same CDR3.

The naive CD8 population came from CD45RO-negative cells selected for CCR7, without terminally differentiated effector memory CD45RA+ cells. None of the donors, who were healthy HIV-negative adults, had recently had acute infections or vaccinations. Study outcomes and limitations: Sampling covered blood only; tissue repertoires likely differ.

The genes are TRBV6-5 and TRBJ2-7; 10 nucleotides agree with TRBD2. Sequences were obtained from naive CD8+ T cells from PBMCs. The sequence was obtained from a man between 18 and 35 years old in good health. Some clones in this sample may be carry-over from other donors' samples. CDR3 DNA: TGTGCCAGCAGTTATTCTAGCGGGAGTCGGTCCTACGAGCAGTACTTC. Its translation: CASSYSSGSRSYEQYF.